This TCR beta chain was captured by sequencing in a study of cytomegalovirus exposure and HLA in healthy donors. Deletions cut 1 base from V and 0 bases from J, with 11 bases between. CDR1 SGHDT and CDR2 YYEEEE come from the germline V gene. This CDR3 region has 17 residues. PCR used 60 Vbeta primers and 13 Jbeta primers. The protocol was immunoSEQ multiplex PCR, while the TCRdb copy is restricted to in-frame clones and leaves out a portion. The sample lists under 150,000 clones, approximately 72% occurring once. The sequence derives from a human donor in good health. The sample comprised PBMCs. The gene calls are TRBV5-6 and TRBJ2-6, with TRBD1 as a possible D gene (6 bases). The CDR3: CASSLIGQSSGANVLTF. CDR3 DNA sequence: TGTGCCAGCAGCTTGATCGGACAGAGCTCTGGGGCCAACGTCCTGACTTTC.